The text below deals with one TCR beta chain. This clonotype was counted ten times or more. What antigen it recognizes has not been identified. Qualities for individual bases were not recorded, and no much larger clone is one base off. TCRdb lists the instrument as Illumina HiSeq 1500. TCRdb took the public reads, trimmed them with fastp at Q25, ran MiXCR for clone calling and kept in-frame beta chains. Each CDR3 protein gets just one entry, which takes the most common genes and DNA from the rows behind it. The sample data list approximately 990,000 distinct CDR3 sequences, and around 32% of these were observed just once. The ten biggest clones cover roughly 13% of the sample. This sample was taken from a study of T cell repertoires in cytomegalovirus infection (dated by TCRdb to between 2018 and 2021). About the full investigation: Peptide stimulations targeted recently identified HLA-C-restricted CMV epitopes, whose presentation resists viral immunomodulation, together with well-studied HLA-B-restricted epitopes. Donor HLA type was relevant to the analysis, as public TCR beta signatures indicated carriage of CMV infection together with the matching HLA type. The research as a whole found: The ex vivo response was dominated by HLA-C-restricted CMV-specific TCR beta clonotypes, and the single most frequent clonotype in two of eight donors was supplied by these HLA-C-restricted clonotypes. Carriers of CMV infection plus the relevant HLA type were discriminated by the cumulative frequency of public TCR beta family members in the study cohort and in an independent approximately 340-donor cohort.

The germline V gene specifies MGHRA as CDR1 and YSYEKL as CDR2. The CDR3 contains 15 residues, cysteine and phenylalanine counted. Only the CDR3 DNA stays, 45 bases, in frame from base 1. Trimming removed 3 bases from V and 0 bases from J; the gene matches leave 1 base unexplained. The label giving this sample's treatment or condition can be read as: in vitro stimulation with specific CMV peptide epitopes to enrich CMV-specific T cells. This receptor was taken from a human donor in good health (CMV status not recorded). Some clones in this sample may be carry-over from other donors' samples. This chain joins TRBV4-1 to TRBJ1-5, with 8 bases in between that match TRBD1. The input for sequencing was cultured CD8+ T cells from PBMCs, taken from culture after CMV antigen stimulation. In nucleotides, the sequence is TGCGCCAGCAGCCACGGACAGGGTAGCAATCAGCCCCAGCATTTT. Its translation reads: CASSHGQGSNQPQHF.